These T cell receptor beta chains were read from a single sample in a study of blood T cell repertoires in COVID-19. Assay: immunoSEQ multiplex PCR; the TCRdb copy retains only in-frame clones and omits some. The sample includes around 130,000 clones, 75% to 90% of them seen just once. Sequencing used peripheral blood. The receptors originated from a man aged 70 or older with active or convalescent COVID-19. Each CDR3 is given with its conserved first and last residue. Each record gives: V gene, J gene, CDR3 protein.

>TRBV5-1|TRBJ2-7
CASSFTDSYEQYF
>TRBV5-6|TRBJ2-3
CASSLTDTQYF
>TRBV28|TRBJ2-2
CASSWATSGSPGELFF
>TRBV27|TRBJ1-1
CASSPRDRGRWTEAFF
>TRBV6-2/TRBV6-3|TRBJ1-6
CASSHRDSPLHF
>TRBV7-9|TRBJ2-1
CASSPRRQAGTSGEQFF
>TRBV25-1|TRBJ1-5
CASSEEGGNQPQHF
>TRBV3-1/TRBV3-2|TRBJ2-7
CASSRQGPYEQYF
>TRBV12-3/TRBV12-4|TRBJ1-1
CASSRDRDTEAFF
>TRBV28|TRBJ2-7
CASSFTEEYEQYF
>TRBV28|TRBJ2-1
CASSPPQGGKGEQFF
>TRBV5-1|TRBJ2-1
CASSLGWRGAYNEQFF
>TRBV4-1|TRBJ2-5
CASSPSPGTQYF
>TRBV5-1|TRBJ1-1
CASSYVQGGSTEAFF
>TRBV5-1|TRBJ2-5
CASSPAGVGGQETQYF
>TRBV10-3|TRBJ1-1
CAISEPDRGQGAFF
>TRBV11-2|TRBJ1-6
CASSPEGQGNSPLHF
>TRBV7-9|TRBJ2-1
CASSPRGSSYNEQFF
>TRBV5-6|TRBJ2-1
CASSLGPSGEQFF
>TRBV19|TRBJ1-2
CASSIAGTGNYGYTF
>TRBV19|TRBJ2-1
CASMGVDSSYNEQFF
>TRBV10-3|TRBJ2-3
CASRLAESTDTQYF
>TRBV6-5|TRBJ1-4
CASSKMTGEVEKLFF
>TRBV9|TRBJ1-3
CASSGDDRGNTIYF
>TRBV28|TRBJ1-2
CASSLGAANGYTF
>TRBV15|TRBJ2-7
CATSPLAGVFRYEQYF
>TRBV3-1/TRBV3-2|TRBJ2-2
CASSQKGLAVLTGELFF
>TRBV5-8|TRBJ2-5
CASSLGRQGQETQYF
>TRBV7-2|TRBJ2-1
CASSLATLPKNEQFF
>TRBV27|TRBJ1-6
CASSPLTHNSPLHF
>TRBV7-9|TRBJ2-5
CASNIRLAGLGDQETQYF
>TRBV13|TRBJ2-5
CASSSWTGGRETQYF
>TRBV27|TRBJ2-7
CASRTLSAPPYEQYF
>TRBV27|TRBJ1-1
CASSSLRVNTEAFF
>TRBV28|TRBJ2-7
CASGPTTSGLPYEQYF
>TRBV10-3|TRBJ2-3
CAISESGGFADTQYF
>TRBV14|TRBJ2-7
CASSNSYEQYF
>TRBV6-5|TRBJ2-3
CASESGDTQYF
>TRBV11-1|TRBJ2-1
CASSLTEELNEQFF
>TRBV28|TRBJ2-1
CASSATTAYGNEQFF
>TRBV19|TRBJ2-2
CASSIRLAGNTGELFF
>TRBV27|TRBJ1-1
CASSPPGHAFGAFF
>TRBV28|TRBJ2-5
CASSLSGTGGQETQYF